This T cell receptor beta chain was observed in a study of OX40 agonist ivuxolimab in advanced cancers. On the study more broadly: Ivuxolimab, which is an agonistic anti-OX40 (CD134) antibody, was administered to the patients.

For this clone: Antigen specificity is unknown.

Clones were sequenced by immunoSEQ multiplex PCR, and TCRdb holds only the in-frame ones, with some missing. The repertoire holds more than 50,000 clones, with 84% as singletons. This CDR3 region has 14 residues. V lost 6 bases, J lost 12 bases, and 18 bases lay in between. Per germline, CDR1 MDHEN and CDR2 SYDVKM. Study outcomes and limitations: Compared with others, partial responders at 0.1-3.0 mg/kg displayed clonal expansion among the lowest. Among the nonresponders, some also had low normalized T-cell clonal expansion. Researchers report that CD8+ T cells had, on average, more expanded clones than CD4+.

The TCR originated in an adult with an advanced solid tumor such as melanoma, head and neck, liver or kidney cancer. The V and J genes are TRBV28 and TRBJ1-6; D is perhaps TRBD1 (5 bases). Sequencing used CD4+ or CD8+ T cells sorted from blood, obtained in a trial of the OX40 agonist ivuxolimab. CDR3 in DNA: TGTGCCAGCAGAACCTGGGACCGCCTGTTACCCCTCCACTTT. As protein: CASRTWDRLLPLHF.